Listed below are T cell receptor beta chains from one sample, sequenced in a study of control samples from healthy donors and cancer patients. Some clones are missing from TCRdb's copy, which holds only in-frame ones; the method was immunoSEQ multiplex PCR. The sample contains some 120,000 clones, roughly 91% of which appear only once. The sequenced sample was blood. These receptors were collected from a woman aged 70-85 years in good health. Each CDR3 is given with its conserved first and last residue. D genes are given only for firm matches. Clone size is shown for a subset of rows, as once, few, many or a class of expanded clone.

V gene: TRBV13; J gene: TRBJ2-3; D gene: TRBD2; clone size: .; CDR3 DNA: TGTGCCAGCAGCTTAAGGGTGTCTAGCGGGGGCGATACGCAGTATTTT; CDR3 protein: CASSLRVSSGGDTQYF
V gene: TRBV5-6; J gene: TRBJ1-2; D gene: .; clone size: .; CDR3 DNA: TGTGCCAGCAGCCAGGGACGGATATATGGCTACACCTTC; CDR3 protein: CASSQGRIYGYTF
V gene: TRBV27; J gene: TRBJ2-1; D gene: .; clone size: .; CDR3 DNA: TGTGCCAGCAGTTTTCGGACTGATAATGAGCAGTTCTTC; CDR3 protein: CASSFRTDNEQFF
V gene: TRBV6-2/TRBV6-3; J gene: TRBJ2-7; D gene: .; clone size: .; CDR3 DNA: TGTGCCAGCAGTCCGCTCAGACTAGGGGCCTACGAGCAGTACTTC; CDR3 protein: CASSPLRLGAYEQYF
V gene: TRBV4-1; J gene: TRBJ1-1; D gene: .; clone size: .; CDR3 DNA: TGCGCCAGCAGCCAAGATCCTTGGTCCGCTGAAGCTTTCTTT; CDR3 protein: CASSQDPWSAEAFF
V gene: TRBV11-1; J gene: TRBJ1-1; D gene: TRBD1; clone size: .; CDR3 DNA: TGTGCCAGCAGTGGACAGGGATTGAACACTGAAGCTTTCTTT; CDR3 protein: CASSGQGLNTEAFF
V gene: TRBV18; J gene: TRBJ1-2; D gene: .; clone size: .; CDR3 DNA: TGTGCCAGCTCCCGAGACAGCCCCTATGGCTACACCTTC; CDR3 protein: CASSRDSPYGYTF
V gene: TRBV4-1; J gene: TRBJ2-3; D gene: .; clone size: .; CDR3 DNA: TGCGCCAGCAGCCAGTCGCAGCAGGGGTACACAGATACGCAGTATTTT; CDR3 protein: CASSQSQQGYTDTQYF
V gene: TRBV6-5; J gene: TRBJ1-1; D gene: .; clone size: .; CDR3 DNA: TGTGCCAGCAGTTACTCCCCTTCGACTGGGAACACTGAAGCTTTCTTT; CDR3 protein: CASSYSPSTGNTEAFF
V gene: TRBV6-5; J gene: TRBJ2-7; D gene: .; clone size: .; CDR3 DNA: TGTGCCAGCACTTACCATCAGGGCGCCAGTTCCTACGAGCAGTACTTC; CDR3 protein: CASTYHQGASSYEQYF
V gene: TRBV11-2; J gene: TRBJ1-2; D gene: .; clone size: .; CDR3 DNA: TGTGCCAGCAGCCCGGCCTTAATCGCTGGCTACACCTTC; CDR3 protein: CASSPALIAGYTF
V gene: TRBV20-1; J gene: TRBJ1-2; D gene: TRBD1; clone size: .; CDR3 DNA: TGCAGTGCTAGTATTACAGGGGAGGATGGCTACACCTTC; CDR3 protein: CSASITGEDGYTF
V gene: TRBV5-6; J gene: TRBJ1-4; D gene: TRBD1; clone size: once; CDR3 DNA: TGTGCCAGCAGCTTGGGTTTTGGGACAGGAGCGGAAAAACTGTTTTTT; CDR3 protein: CASSLGFGTGAEKLFF
V gene: TRBV6-5; J gene: TRBJ2-1; D gene: TRBD2; clone size: .; CDR3 DNA: TGTGCCACCCGGACTAGCGGAAACAATGAGCAGTTCTTC; CDR3 protein: CATRTSGNNEQFF
V gene: TRBV21-1; J gene: TRBJ1-1; D gene: .; clone size: .; CDR3 DNA: TGTGCCAGCAGCCCCCGACAGGGGGCTGAAGCTTTCTTT; CDR3 protein: CASSPRQGAEAFF
V gene: TRBV10-1; J gene: TRBJ2-2; D gene: .; clone size: .; CDR3 DNA: TGCGCCAGCAGTGGGATTGCCGGGGAGCTGTTTTTT; CDR3 protein: CASSGIAGELFF
V gene: TRBV6-5; J gene: TRBJ1-2; D gene: .; clone size: .; CDR3 DNA: TGTGCCAGCAGCCAGGGAAGGTATGGCTACACCTTC; CDR3 protein: CASSQGRYGYTF
V gene: TRBV9; J gene: TRBJ2-7; D gene: .; clone size: .; CDR3 DNA: TGTGCCAGCAGCGTAGACGGGGGGCCCTACGAGCAGTACTTC; CDR3 protein: CASSVDGGPYEQYF
V gene: TRBV5-1; J gene: TRBJ2-5; D gene: .; clone size: .; CDR3 DNA: TGCGCCAGCAGCTTGGCGGTCCACGAGACCCAGTACTTC; CDR3 protein: CASSLAVHETQYF
V gene: TRBV19; J gene: TRBJ1-3; D gene: .; clone size: .; CDR3 DNA: TGTGCCAGTACCTCTACGTGGCAGAGCTCTGGAAACACCATATATTTT; CDR3 protein: CASTSTWQSSGNTIYF
V gene: TRBV9; J gene: TRBJ1-5; D gene: .; clone size: .; CDR3 DNA: TGTGCCAGCAGCGTAAACGCAGGGGATCAGCCCCAGCATTTT; CDR3 protein: CASSVNAGDQPQHF
V gene: TRBV9; J gene: TRBJ1-2; D gene: TRBD1; clone size: once; CDR3 DNA: TGTGCCAGCAGCGTAGTTGCAGGGGGCTTGTTTGGCTACACCTTC; CDR3 protein: CASSVVAGGLFGYTF
V gene: TRBV19; J gene: TRBJ2-1; D gene: .; clone size: once; CDR3 DNA: TGTGCCAGTCCACGAAACCCGGGATATTACAATGAGCAGTTCTTC; CDR3 protein: CASPRNPGYYNEQFF
V gene: TRBV18; J gene: TRBJ2-5; D gene: TRBD2; clone size: .; CDR3 DNA: TGTGCCAGCACCCAAACGATACTAGCGGGGGACCAAGAGACCCAGTACTTC; CDR3 protein: CASTQTILAGDQETQYF
V gene: TRBV7-3; J gene: TRBJ1-1; D gene: .; clone size: .; CDR3 DNA: TGTGCCAGCAGCTCGGACAGGAACACTGAAGCTTTCTTT; CDR3 protein: CASSSDRNTEAFF
V gene: TRBV18; J gene: TRBJ1-4; D gene: .; clone size: .; CDR3 DNA: TGTGCCAGCTCACGCGGCAGGGGCAAAACTAATGAAAAACTGTTTTTT; CDR3 protein: CASSRGRGKTNEKLFF
V gene: TRBV6-6; J gene: TRBJ1-2; D gene: TRBD1; clone size: .; CDR3 DNA: TGTGCCAGCAGTTCCGGGACAGGGGTCGGCTACACCTTC; CDR3 protein: CASSSGTGVGYTF
V gene: TRBV4-3; J gene: TRBJ1-1; D gene: .; clone size: .; CDR3 DNA: TGCGCCAGCAGCCAAGACGGAGGGAATTTGGCTTTCTTT; CDR3 protein: CASSQDGGNLAFF
V gene: TRBV21-1; J gene: TRBJ1-1; D gene: .; clone size: .; CDR3 DNA: TGTGCCAGCATCCTGACCCGGGGGGCTGACGCTTTCTTT; CDR3 protein: CASILTRGADAFF